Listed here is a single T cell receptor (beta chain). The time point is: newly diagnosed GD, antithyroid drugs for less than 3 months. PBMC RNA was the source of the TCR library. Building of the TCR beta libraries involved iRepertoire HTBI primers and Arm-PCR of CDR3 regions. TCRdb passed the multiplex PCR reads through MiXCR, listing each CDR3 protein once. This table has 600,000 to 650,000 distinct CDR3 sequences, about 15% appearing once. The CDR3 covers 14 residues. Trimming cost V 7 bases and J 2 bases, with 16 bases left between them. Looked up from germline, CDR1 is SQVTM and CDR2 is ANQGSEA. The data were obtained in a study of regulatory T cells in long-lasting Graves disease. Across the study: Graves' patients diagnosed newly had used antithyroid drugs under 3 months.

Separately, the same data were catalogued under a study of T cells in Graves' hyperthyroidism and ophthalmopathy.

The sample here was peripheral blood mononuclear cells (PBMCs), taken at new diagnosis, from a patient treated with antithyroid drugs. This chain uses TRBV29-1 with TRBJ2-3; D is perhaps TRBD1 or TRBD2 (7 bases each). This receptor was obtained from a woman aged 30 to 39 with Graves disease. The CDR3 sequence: CSARQGGDTDTQYF. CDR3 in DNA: TGCAGCGCGCGTCAGGGGGGGGACACAGATACGCAGTATTTT.